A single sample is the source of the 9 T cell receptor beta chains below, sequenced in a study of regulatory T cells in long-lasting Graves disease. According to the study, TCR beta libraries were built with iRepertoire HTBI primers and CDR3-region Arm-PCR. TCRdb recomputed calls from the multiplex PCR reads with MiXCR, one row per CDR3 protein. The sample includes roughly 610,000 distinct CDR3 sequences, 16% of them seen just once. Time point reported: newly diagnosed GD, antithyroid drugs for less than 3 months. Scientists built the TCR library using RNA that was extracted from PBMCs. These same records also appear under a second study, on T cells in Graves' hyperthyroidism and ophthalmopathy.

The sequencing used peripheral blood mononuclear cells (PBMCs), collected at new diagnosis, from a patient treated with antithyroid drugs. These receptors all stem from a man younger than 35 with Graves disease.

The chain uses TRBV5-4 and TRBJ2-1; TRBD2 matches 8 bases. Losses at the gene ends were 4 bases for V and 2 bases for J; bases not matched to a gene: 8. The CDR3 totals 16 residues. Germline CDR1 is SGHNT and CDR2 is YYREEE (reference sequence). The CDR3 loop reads CASSQGLVRPYNEQFF. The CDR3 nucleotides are TGTGCCAGCAGCCAGGGACTAGTGAGGCCCTACAATGAGCAGTTCTTC.

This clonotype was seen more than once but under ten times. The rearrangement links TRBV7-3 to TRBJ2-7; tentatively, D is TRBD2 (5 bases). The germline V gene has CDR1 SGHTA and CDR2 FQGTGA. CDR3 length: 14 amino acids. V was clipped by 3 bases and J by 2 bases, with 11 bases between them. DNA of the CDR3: TGTGCCAGCAGCTTTTCCACCGGGACCTACGAGCAGTACTTC. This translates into CASSFSTGTYEQYF.

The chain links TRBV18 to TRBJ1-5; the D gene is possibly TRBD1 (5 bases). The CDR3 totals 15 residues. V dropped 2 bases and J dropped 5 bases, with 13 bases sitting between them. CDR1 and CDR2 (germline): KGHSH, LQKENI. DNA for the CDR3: TGTGCCAGCTCACCATCAGGGCTAAGAGATCAGCCCCAGCATTTT. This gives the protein CASSPSGLRDQPQHF.

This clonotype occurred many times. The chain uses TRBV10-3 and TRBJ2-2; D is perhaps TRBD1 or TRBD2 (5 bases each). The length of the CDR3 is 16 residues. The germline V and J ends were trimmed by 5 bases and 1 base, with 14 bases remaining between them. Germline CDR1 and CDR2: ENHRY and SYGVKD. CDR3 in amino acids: CAISKPGRENTGELFF. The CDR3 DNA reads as TGTGCCATCAGTAAACCGGGACGAGAGAACACCGGGGAGCTGTTTTTT.

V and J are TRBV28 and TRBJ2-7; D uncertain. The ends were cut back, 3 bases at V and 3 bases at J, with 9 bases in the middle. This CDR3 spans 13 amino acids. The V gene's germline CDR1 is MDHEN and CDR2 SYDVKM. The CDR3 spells CASSLYSIYEQYF. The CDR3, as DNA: TGTGCCAGCAGTTTGTATAGTATCTACGAGCAGTACTTC.

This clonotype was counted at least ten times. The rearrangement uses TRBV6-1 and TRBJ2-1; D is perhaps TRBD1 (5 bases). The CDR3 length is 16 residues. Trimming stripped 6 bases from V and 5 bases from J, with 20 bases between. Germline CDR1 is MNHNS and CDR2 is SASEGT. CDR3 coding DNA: TGTGCCAGCAGCCGACCTCAGGGAAGGATCAACAATGAGCAGTTCTTC. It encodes CASSRPQGRINNEQFF.

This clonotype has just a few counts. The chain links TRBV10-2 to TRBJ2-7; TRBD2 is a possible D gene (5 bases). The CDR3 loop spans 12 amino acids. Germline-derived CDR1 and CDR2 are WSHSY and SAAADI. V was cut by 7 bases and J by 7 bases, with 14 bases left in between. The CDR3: CASNRGTDEQYF. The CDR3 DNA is TGCGCCAGCAACCGGGGAACAGATGAGCAGTACTTC.

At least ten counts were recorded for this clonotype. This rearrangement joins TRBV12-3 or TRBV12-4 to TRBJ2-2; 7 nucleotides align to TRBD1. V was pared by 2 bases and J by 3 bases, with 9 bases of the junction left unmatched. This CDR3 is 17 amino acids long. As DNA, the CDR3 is TGTGCCAGCAGTTTAATTGACAGGGTGGGAGACACCGGGGAGCTGTTTTTT. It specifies CASSLIDRVGDTGELFF.

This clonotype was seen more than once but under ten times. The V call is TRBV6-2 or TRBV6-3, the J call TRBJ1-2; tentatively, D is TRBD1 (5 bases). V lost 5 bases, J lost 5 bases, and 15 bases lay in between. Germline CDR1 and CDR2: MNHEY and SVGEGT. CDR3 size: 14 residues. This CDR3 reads CASSEAGIGYGYTF. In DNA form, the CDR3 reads TGTGCCAGCAGTGAAGCAGGGATAGGGTATGGCTACACCTTC.